The rows below give T cell receptor beta chains drawn from one sample of a study of cytomegalovirus exposure and HLA in healthy donors. Profiling relied on immunoSEQ multiplex PCR, and the TCRdb table lists in-frame clones only, not all of them. The repertoire includes 250,000 to 300,000 clones, nearly 90% of them detected once, and 0.35% to 0.45% sits in the top ten. Sample: PBMCs. The receptor set was obtained from a young woman in good health and CMV-seronegative. The CDR3 runs from the conserved cysteine through the conserved F or W. The D gene is left open where the match is weak. Clone sizes are given selectively: once, few, many, or a class where the clone is expanded.

>TRBJ2-7|TRBD1|NA|TRBV9
TGTGCCAGCAGCGTCGGGACAGCAGGCTACGAGCAGTACTTC
CASSVGTAGYEQYF
>TRBJ1-6|TRBD1|few|TRBV4-1
TGCGCCAGCAGCCGATTCAGCGGACAGGGCCTTAATTCACCCCTCCACTTT
CASSRFSGQGLNSPLHF
>TRBJ1-1|TRBD1|NA|TRBV5-1
TGCGCCAGCAGCGTGACAGGGAGTGTCACTGAAGCTTTCTTT
CASSVTGSVTEAFF
>TRBJ1-2|TRBD1|NA|TRBV5-6
TGTGCCAGCAGCTATGGACAGGGGGCAAGTCTCGGCTACACCTTC
CASSYGQGASLGYTF
>TRBJ2-2|NA|NA|TRBV11-3
TGTGCCAGCAGCTTAGGAGGCTCGAACACCGGGGAGCTGTTTTTT
CASSLGGSNTGELFF
>TRBJ1-3|NA|few|TRBV19
TGTGCCAGTATGGTGTTTAGCTCTGGAAACACCATATATTTT
CASMVFSSGNTIYF
>TRBJ2-5|NA|once|TRBV5-6
TGTGCCAGCAGCCCCGCCGGGCGAGGGGAGACCCAGTACTTC
CASSPAGRGETQYF
>TRBJ2-3|NA|NA|TRBV2
TGTGCCAGCAGTACAGGCACCAGGGATACGCAGTATTTT
CASSTGTRDTQYF
>TRBJ2-5|TRBD2|NA|TRBV6-5
TGTGCCAGCAGTTATACTAGCGGGGAGTACCAAGAGACCCAGTACTTC
CASSYTSGEYQETQYF
>TRBJ2-3|NA|NA|TRBV27
TGTGCCAGCAGTTTCAGAAGCACAGATACGCAGTATTTT
CASSFRSTDTQYF
>TRBJ1-2|NA|NA|TRBV28
TGTGCCAGCAGTTTTCAGGAGGTCCACTACACCTTC
CASSFQEVHYTF
>TRBJ1-1|NA|NA|TRBV18
TGTGCCAGCTCACCACTTTTCGGCACTGAAGCTTTCTTT
CASSPLFGTEAFF
>TRBJ1-2|NA|few|TRBV5-1
TGCGCCAGCCAACAGGGCGGAGGCTACACCTTC
CASQQGGGYTF
>TRBJ1-6|TRBD1|NA|TRBV4-3
TGCGCCAGCAGCCAAGATAGTCGGACAGGGTCTTTTTCACCCCTCCACTTT
CASSQDSRTGSFSPLHF
>TRBJ2-5|TRBD2|NA|TRBV6-5
TGTGCCAGCAGGGGACTAGTTCAAGAGACCCAGTACTTC
CASRGLVQETQYF
>TRBJ1-1|TRBD1|NA|TRBV29-1
TGCAGCGTTGCCCCCGGGACAGGGTTGGGGAACACTGAAGCTTTCTTT
CSVAPGTGLGNTEAFF
>TRBJ1-6|TRBD1|NA|TRBV9
TGTGCCAGCAGCGCCGGACAGGGGGATAATTCACCCCTCCACTTT
CASSAGQGDNSPLHF
>TRBJ1-1|TRBD1|NA|TRBV6-1
TGTGCCAGCAGTTGGACAGGGGGAGGGACTGAAGCTTTCTTT
CASSWTGGGTEAFF
>TRBJ1-4|NA|NA|TRBV4-1
TGCGCCAGCAGCCAGGGAGGAGGACCCTATTCTAATGAAAAACTGTTTTTT
CASSQGGGPYSNEKLFF
>TRBJ1-4|NA|NA|TRBV28
TGTGCCAGCTTGTCAGGGGATCATGAAAAACTGTTTTTT
CASLSGDHEKLFF
>TRBJ2-1|TRBD1|NA|TRBV10-3
TGTGCCATCAGTGGGGGACAGGGAGGACCCTTCGATGAGCAGTTCTTC
CAISGGQGGPFDEQFF
>TRBJ1-4|NA|NA|TRBV28
TGTGCCAGCAGTCCTCAGACACTTAACAATGAAAAACTGTTTTTT
CASSPQTLNNEKLFF
>TRBJ2-2|NA|NA|TRBV9
TGTGCCAGCAGCCCAGAGTGGAGGGTTAGTGCCGGGGAGCTGTTTTTT
CASSPEWRVSAGELFF
>TRBJ1-6|TRBD1|NA|TRBV11-2
TGTGCCAGCAGCTTAGATCGAACAGGGGGGGATTCACCCCTCCACTTT
CASSLDRTGGDSPLHF
>TRBJ1-2|NA|NA|TRBV27
TGTGCCAGCGGAGGGCAGGGATATGGCTACACCTTC
CASGGQGYGYTF
>TRBJ1-5|TRBD1|few|TRBV7-9
TGTGCCAGCAGCCGAGGGGGCGCGGGACCAGCTCAGCCCCAGCATTTT
CASSRGGAGPAQPQHF
>TRBJ1-2|NA|NA|TRBV10-3
TGTGCCATCAGTGAGCCACGCGGACAGTTTCCAGGGGATGGCTACACCTTC
CAISEPRGQFPGDGYTF
>TRBJ1-3|NA|NA|TRBV13
TGTGCCAGCAGCCCCGATCGCAGGTTCGGAAACACCATATATTTT
CASSPDRRFGNTIYF
>TRBJ2-2|NA|NA|TRBV2
TGTGCCACTGGGAGGGGGGTGCGGACCGGGGAGCTGTTTTTT
CATGRGVRTGELFF
>TRBJ2-7|NA|NA|TRBV6-1
TGTGCCAGCAGTGAAGGAGGCAGTTACGAGCAGTACTTC
CASSEGGSYEQYF
>TRBJ1-4|NA|NA|TRBV2
TGTGCCAGCAGTAAACTGGCAACTAATGAAAAACTGTTTTTT
CASSKLATNEKLFF
>TRBJ1-6|TRBD1|NA|TRBV4-1
TGCGCCAGCAGCCAGGGACAGATTTATTCACCCCTCCACTTT
CASSQGQIYSPLHF
>TRBJ2-3|TRBD2|NA|TRBV9
TGTGCCAGCAGCGTAGCATTGACTAGCGGGACGGGAGATACGCAGTATTTT
CASSVALTSGTGDTQYF
>TRBJ2-4|TRBD2|NA|TRBV10-2
TGCGCCAGCCTACGGGGGGGACTAGCGGGCGACCTAGCCAAAAACATTCAGTACTTC
CASLRGGLAGDLAKNIQYF